One and the same sample provided the 3 T cell receptor beta chains below, sequenced in a study of T-cell reconstitution after alpha-beta-depleted transplantation in children. Library preparation (for TCRbeta) was performed with unique molecular identifiers. TCRdb reprocessed the PCR reads via MiXCR and lists one record per CDR3 protein. This table holds about 230,000 distinct CDR3 sequences, around 13% found once. Sequenced here: PBMCs from the stem cell graft donor, sampled from the stem cell graft. The receptors originated from a human donor who donated a stem cell graft to a child with acute lymphoblastic leukemia.

There are a few counts of this clonotype. Sequence at one end of the junction differs from germline and may be a read error. The chain joins TRBV20-1 to TRBJ2-7, with 9 bases aligning to TRBD1. Germline V gene lookup returns CDR1 DFQATT and CDR2 SNEGSKA (reference sequence). CDR3 length: 10 residues. The CDR3 protein is CSAKTGGLHF. The CDR3 nucleotides are TGCAGTGCTAAGACAGGGGGACTTCACTTC.

In this sample, this clonotype turned up many times. This rearrangement joins TRBV29-1 to TRBJ2-5, with D possibly matching TRBD1 (6 bases). V lost 6 bases, J lost 4 bases, and 18 bases lay in between. Per the germline V gene, CDR1 is SQVTM and CDR2 is ANQGSEA. This CDR3 has 14 residues. The DNA for the CDR3 is TGCAGCGTAGTTAAGGACAGTTTCGGAGAGACCCAGTACTTC. This translates into CSVVKDSFGETQYF. Variable domain in full (rest from reference TRBV29-1 and TRBJ2-5): SAVISQKPSRDICQRGTSLTIQCQVDSQVTMMFWYRQQPGQSLTLIATANQGSEATYESGFVIDKFPISRPNLTFSTLTVSNMSPEDSSIYLCSVVKDSFGETQYFGPGTRLLVL.

This clonotype has a count of ten or more. The J gene is TRBJ2-1, the V gene TRBV28, with TRBD1 identical over 8 bases. The germline CDR1 and CDR2 sequences are MDHEN and SYDVKM. V gave up 6 bases and J gave up 6 bases; unmatched junction bases: 7. The CDR3 covers 14 residues. Written as DNA, the CDR3 is TGTGCCAGCAGACCTCAGGGGGCGTTCAATGAGCAGTTCTTC. Its protein is CASRPQGAFNEQFF.